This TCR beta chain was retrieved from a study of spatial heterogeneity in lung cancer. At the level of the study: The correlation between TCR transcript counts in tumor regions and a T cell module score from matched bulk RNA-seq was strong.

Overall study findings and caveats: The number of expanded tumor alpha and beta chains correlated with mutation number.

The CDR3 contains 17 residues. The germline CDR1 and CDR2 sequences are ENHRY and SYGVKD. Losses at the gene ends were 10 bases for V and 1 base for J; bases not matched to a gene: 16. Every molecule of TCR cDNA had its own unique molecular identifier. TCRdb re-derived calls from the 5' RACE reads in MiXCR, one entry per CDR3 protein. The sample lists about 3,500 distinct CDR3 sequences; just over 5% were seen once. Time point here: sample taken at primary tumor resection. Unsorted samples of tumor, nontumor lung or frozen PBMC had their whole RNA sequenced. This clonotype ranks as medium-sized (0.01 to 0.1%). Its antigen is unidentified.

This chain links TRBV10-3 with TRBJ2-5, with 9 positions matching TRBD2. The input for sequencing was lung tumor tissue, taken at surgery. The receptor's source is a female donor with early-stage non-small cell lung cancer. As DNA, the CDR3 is TGTGCCACGAGCCCATTGTCAGCGGGGGGCAGCCAAGAGACCCAGTACTTC. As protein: CATSPLSAGGSQETQYF.